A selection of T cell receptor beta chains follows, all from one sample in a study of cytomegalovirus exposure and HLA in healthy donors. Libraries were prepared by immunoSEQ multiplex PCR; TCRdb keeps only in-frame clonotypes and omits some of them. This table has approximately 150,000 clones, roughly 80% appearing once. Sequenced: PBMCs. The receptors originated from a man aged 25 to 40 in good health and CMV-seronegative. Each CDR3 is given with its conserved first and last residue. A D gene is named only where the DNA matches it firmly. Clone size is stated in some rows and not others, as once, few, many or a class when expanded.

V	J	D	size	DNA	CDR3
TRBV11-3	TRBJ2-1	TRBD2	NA	TGTGCCAGCAGCTTGAGCGGGGGGGCCGGATTTAATGAGCAGTTCTTC	CASSLSGGAGFNEQFF
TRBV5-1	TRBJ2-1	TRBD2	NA	TGCGCCAGCAGCTTGGTAACCGGACTAGAATACAATGAGCAGTTCTTC	CASSLVTGLEYNEQFF
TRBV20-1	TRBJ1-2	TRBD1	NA	TGCAGTGCCGGACAGGTCTATGGCTACACCTTC	CSAGQVYGYTF
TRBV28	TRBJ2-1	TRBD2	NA	TGTGCCAGCAGGGCCGGGACTAGCGGGACACGAGACAATGAGCAGTTCTTC	CASRAGTSGTRDNEQFF
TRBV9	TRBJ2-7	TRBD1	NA	TGTGCCAGCAGCGTGACAGGGTGGGACTACGAGCAGTACTTC	CASSVTGWDYEQYF
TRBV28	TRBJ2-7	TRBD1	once	TGTGCCAGTCTCCGACAGGGCCCCTTCTACGAGCAGTACTTC	CASLRQGPFYEQYF
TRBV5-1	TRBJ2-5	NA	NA	TGCGCCAGCAGCTTGGTTTTTCTGGGTCGACTGGAGGAGACCCAGTACTTC	CASSLVFLGRLEETQYF
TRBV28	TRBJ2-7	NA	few	TGTGCCAGCAGTTTAGGACAGATTCTACGCGAGCAGTACTTC	CASSLGQILREQYF
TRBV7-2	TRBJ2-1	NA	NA	TGTGCCAGCAGCCTCGAGGGGGGGGTCGATGAGCAGTTCTTC	CASSLEGGVDEQFF
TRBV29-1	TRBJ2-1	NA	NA	TGCAGCGCTCTGACGACATCATTCAATGAGCAGTTCTTC	CSALTTSFNEQFF
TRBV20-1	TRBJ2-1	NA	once	TGCAGTGCTCTTAGCGTTGATGAGCAGTTCTTC	CSALSVDEQFF
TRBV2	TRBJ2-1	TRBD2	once	TGTGCCAGAGAAAGTAGCGGGACCTACAATGAGCAGTTCTTC	CARESSGTYNEQFF
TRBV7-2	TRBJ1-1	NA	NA	TGTGCCAGCAGCTTACGGGGAACTCGGTACCAGAACACTGAAGCTTTCTTT	CASSLRGTRYQNTEAFF
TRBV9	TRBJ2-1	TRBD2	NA	TGTGCCAGCAGCGTAGTCAGCGGGGGCCCCTCCTACAATGAGCAGTTCTTC	CASSVVSGGPSYNEQFF
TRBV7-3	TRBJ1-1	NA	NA	TGTGCCAGCAGCTTTTCGGGAGGGCTCACTGAAGCTTTCTTT	CASSFSGGLTEAFF
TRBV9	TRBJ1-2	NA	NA	TGTGCCAGCACCCCGACAGGCAACTATGGCTACACCTTC	CASTPTGNYGYTF
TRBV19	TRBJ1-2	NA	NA	TGTGCCAGTAGTATTAGGGGTTCTAACTATGGCTACACCTTC	CASSIRGSNYGYTF
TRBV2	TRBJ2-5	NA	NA	TGTGCCAGCCGCGAGGGCGATGTGCAGGGGGGGACCCAGTACTTC	CASREGDVQGGTQYF
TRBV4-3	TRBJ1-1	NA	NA	TGCGCCAGCAGCCTGAGGTGGCGTTCGAACACTGAAGCTTTCTTT	CASSLRWRSNTEAFF
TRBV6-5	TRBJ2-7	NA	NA	TGTGCCAGCAGTAATCTAGCGAACCACGAGCAGTACTTC	CASSNLANHEQYF
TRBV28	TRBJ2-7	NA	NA	TGTGCCAGCGGACAGATTTTCTACGAGCAGTACTTC	CASGQIFYEQYF
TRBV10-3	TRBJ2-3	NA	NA	TGTGCCATCAAAGGCGGGCGCACAGATACGCAGTATTTT	CAIKGGRTDTQYF
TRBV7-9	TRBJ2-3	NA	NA	TGTGCCAGCAGCTTAGCGAGCCAGACTACTAGCACAGATACGCAGTATTTT	CASSLASQTTSTDTQYF
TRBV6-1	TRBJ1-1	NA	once	TGTGCCAGCGGGCGCGGGTACACTGAAGCTTTCTTT	CASGRGYTEAFF
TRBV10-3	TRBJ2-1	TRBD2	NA	TGTGCCATCGGAAGGAGCGGGGGGCCCAATGAGCAGTTCTTC	CAIGRSGGPNEQFF
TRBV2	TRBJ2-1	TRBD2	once	TGTGCCAGCAGTGGATTAGCGGGGGTGGGTTCCTACAATGAGCAGTTCTTC	CASSGLAGVGSYNEQFF
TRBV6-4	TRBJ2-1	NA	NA	TGTGCCAGCAGTGGGCCAGGCTACAATGAGCAGTTCTTC	CASSGPGYNEQFF
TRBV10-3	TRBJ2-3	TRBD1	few	TGTGCCATCAGAGCCGGACAGGCCGGAGATACGCAGTATTTT	CAIRAGQAGDTQYF
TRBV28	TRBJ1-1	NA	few	TGTGCCAGCAGTCAGGTCTCTGAAGCTTTCTTT	CASSQVSEAFF
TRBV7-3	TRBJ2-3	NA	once	TGTGCCGTGGGAGGAGAATGGGGAGTCACAGATACGCAGTATTTT	CAVGGEWGVTDTQYF
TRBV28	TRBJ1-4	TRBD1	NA	TGTGCCAGCAGTTGGGGATTTTCCGGGACAGGGATTCGTAATGAAAAACTGTTTTTT	CASSWGFSGTGIRNEKLFF
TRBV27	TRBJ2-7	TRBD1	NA	TGTGCCAGCACCGGGACAGGGGGCTCCTACGAGCAGTACTTC	CASTGTGGSYEQYF
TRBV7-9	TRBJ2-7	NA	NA	TGTTCCAGCAGCTCCTATCCGAAGTCATCCTACGAGCAGTACTTC	CSSSSYPKSSYEQYF
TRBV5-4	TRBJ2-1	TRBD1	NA	TGTGCCAGCATGAAGCCCGGGACAGGGAACAATGAGCAGTTCTTC	CASMKPGTGNNEQFF
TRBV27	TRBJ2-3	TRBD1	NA	TGTGCCAGCAGTCCCAGGGGGATAGATACGCAGTATTTT	CASSPRGIDTQYF
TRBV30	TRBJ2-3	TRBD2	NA	TGTGCCTGGAGTCCAACTAGCGGGGGGGCGTATACGCAGTATTTT	CAWSPTSGGAYTQYF
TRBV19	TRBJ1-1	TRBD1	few	TGTGCCAGTAGTATTCAGGGGGACACTGAAGCTTTCTTT	CASSIQGDTEAFF
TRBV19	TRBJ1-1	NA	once	TGTGCCAGTAGTCGGATTGGTTTAAGAGACTTGAACACTGAAGCTTTCTTT	CASSRIGLRDLNTEAFF
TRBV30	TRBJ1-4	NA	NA	TGTGCCTGGAGTGTTTTGGTCGGTGAAAAACTGTTTTTT	CAWSVLVGEKLFF
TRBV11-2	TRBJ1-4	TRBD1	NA	TGTGCCAGCAGCCGTCACAGGGGACCTAATGAAAAACTGTTTTTT	CASSRHRGPNEKLFF
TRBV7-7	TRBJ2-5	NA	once	TGTGCCAGCAGCTCCGGGGGGCCGGAGACCCAGTACTTC	CASSSGGPETQYF
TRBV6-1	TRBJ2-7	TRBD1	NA	TGTGCCAGCAGTGATGGGAACAGGGGCGCTTACGAGCAGTACTTC	CASSDGNRGAYEQYF
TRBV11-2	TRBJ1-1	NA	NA	TGTGCCAGCAGCTTTCAGGGGTTTGACACTGAAGCTTTCTTT	CASSFQGFDTEAFF
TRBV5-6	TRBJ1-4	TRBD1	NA	TGTGCCAGCAGCTTCGAGACAGGGGCCGAAGGGGAAAAACTGTTTTTT	CASSFETGAEGEKLFF
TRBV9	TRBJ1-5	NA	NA	TGTGCCAGCAGCGTAGCGAGCAATCAGCCCCAGCATTTT	CASSVASNQPQHF